These T cell receptor beta chains were read from a single sample in a study of beta chain features in type 1 diabetes. Repertoires were generated with immunoSEQ multiplex PCR, while TCRdb's copy carries only in-frame clones and drops some. The sample consists of hundreds of thousands of clones, around 15% of them appearing once. The sample consisted of naive CD4+ T cells from blood. These receptors were collected from a man between 18 and 29 years old in good health. CDR3s leave out the opening cysteine and the closing phenylalanine or tryptophan. Fields, in order: V gene, J gene, CDR3 protein.

V: TRBV4-3; J: TRBJ1-2; CDR3: ASSQVPQGRSYGYT
V: TRBV28; J: TRBJ1-2; CDR3: ASRISGTGPSGYT
V: TRBV9; J: TRBJ2-3; CDR3: ASSVGLGSTITDTQY
V: TRBV4-1; J: TRBJ1-3; CDR3: ASSQDPGVFAIY
V: TRBV9; J: TRBJ1-2; CDR3: ASSVMEKSNYGYT
V: TRBV5-1; J: TRBJ2-7; CDR3: ASSLAATSSFPY
V: TRBV19; J: TRBJ1-5; CDR3: ASSMEGTGRNQPQH
V: TRBV11-3; J: TRBJ2-1; CDR3: ASSPRGVPYNEQF
V: TRBV2; J: TRBJ1-5; CDR3: ASSGQGLSNQPQH
V: TRBV7-9; J: TRBJ1-2; CDR3: ASSSGTTFQYGYT
V: TRBV28; J: TRBJ2-7; CDR3: ASSLRAYEQY
V: TRBV7-9; J: TRBJ1-5; CDR3: ASSFSGTGGNQPQH
V: TRBV7-2; J: TRBJ1-2; CDR3: ASSFPGYGYT
V: TRBV27; J: TRBJ2-7; CDR3: ASSSTGQGAGEQY
V: TRBV27; J: TRBJ2-5; CDR3: ASRRDRVLQETQY
V: TRBV2; J: TRBJ2-7; CDR3: ASRRDSYEQY
V: TRBV25-1; J: TRBJ2-5; CDR3: ASSELSSGGAKTQY
V: TRBV18; J: TRBJ1-5; CDR3: ASTRKQGRGYSNQPQH
V: TRBV7-9; J: TRBJ2-7; CDR3: ASSLPGQLSKSYEQY
V: TRBV15; J: TRBJ2-3; CDR3: ATSSGTSTDTQY
V: TRBV9; J: TRBJ1-1; CDR3: ASSLSDTRNTEAF
V: TRBV19; J: TRBJ2-7; CDR3: ASSNRERHEQY
V: TRBV7-3; J: TRBJ2-3; CDR3: ASSSQRGSTDTQY
V: TRBV7-9; J: TRBJ2-1; CDR3: ASSLRGSHEQF
V: TRBV12-2; J: TRBJ2-3; CDR3: ASRHKWTSGSTDTQY
V: TRBV7-2; J: TRBJ2-1; CDR3: ASSFTPGRAEQF
V: TRBV7-9; J: TRBJ2-7; CDR3: ASSFSGEQY
V: TRBV19; J: TRBJ2-4; CDR3: ASSSRDRENIQY
V: TRBV7-6; J: TRBJ1-1; CDR3: ASSRTGDTEAF
V: TRBV28; J: TRBJ2-7; CDR3: ASSLAAADSYEQY
V: TRBV2; J: TRBJ1-5; CDR3: ASRGDSYSNQPQH
V: TRBV28; J: TRBJ1-2; CDR3: ASRLPGTGDGYT
V: TRBV9; J: TRBJ2-3; CDR3: ASSPSLPTDTQY
V: TRBV12-5; J: TRBJ2-2; CDR3: ASAWGEVTGELF
V: TRBV10-3; J: TRBJ2-7; CDR3: AISESATGAEGQY
V: TRBV30; J: TRBJ1-1; CDR3: AWSRRRFAEAF
V: TRBV6-6; J: TRBJ2-1; CDR3: ASSKIGGSYNEQF
V: TRBV4-3; J: TRBJ2-3; CDR3: ASSQGGPGASDTQY
V: TRBV15; J: TRBJ1-1; CDR3: ATSTRPGGVNTEAF
V: TRBV9; J: TRBJ1-3; CDR3: ASSPGGRGGTY
V: TRBV7-2; J: TRBJ2-7; CDR3: ASSLARLEQY
V: TRBV4-1; J: TRBJ1-2; CDR3: ASSQGYYGYT
V: TRBV5-1; J: TRBJ1-1; CDR3: ASKEEAENTEAF
V: TRBV27; J: TRBJ1-6; CDR3: ASRLTLSSYNSPLH
V: TRBV7-9; J: TRBJ2-2; CDR3: ASSLGTVTGELF
V: TRBV7-9; J: TRBJ2-5; CDR3: ASSSGGAGETQY
V: TRBV5-4; J: TRBJ2-5; CDR3: ASSLMGGSGETQY
V: TRBV19; J: TRBJ2-4; CDR3: ASSTGTQPKNIQY
V: TRBV29-1; J: TRBJ2-5; CDR3: SVGPGQAQETQY
V: TRBV7-9; J: TRBJ1-3; CDR3: ASSRQSSGNTIY
V: TRBV9; J: TRBJ2-5; CDR3: ASSALPRLAGQETQY
V: TRBV23-1; J: TRBJ2-2; CDR3: ASSHTRVWSWNTGELF
V: TRBV21-1; J: TRBJ1-1; CDR3: ASSFRPTQNTEAF
V: TRBV7-3; J: TRBJ2-6; CDR3: ASSLIPRTRGANVLT
V: TRBV7-2; J: TRBJ1-4; CDR3: ASSLGRAGEKLF
V: TRBV29-1; J: TRBJ2-3; CDR3: SVSASTDTQY
V: TRBV7-9; J: TRBJ1-1; CDR3: ASSLGQGAGNTEAF
V: TRBV25-1; J: TRBJ1-6; CDR3: ASGGDRGSPLH
V: TRBV14; J: TRBJ1-1; CDR3: ASSQDLPGLGTEAF